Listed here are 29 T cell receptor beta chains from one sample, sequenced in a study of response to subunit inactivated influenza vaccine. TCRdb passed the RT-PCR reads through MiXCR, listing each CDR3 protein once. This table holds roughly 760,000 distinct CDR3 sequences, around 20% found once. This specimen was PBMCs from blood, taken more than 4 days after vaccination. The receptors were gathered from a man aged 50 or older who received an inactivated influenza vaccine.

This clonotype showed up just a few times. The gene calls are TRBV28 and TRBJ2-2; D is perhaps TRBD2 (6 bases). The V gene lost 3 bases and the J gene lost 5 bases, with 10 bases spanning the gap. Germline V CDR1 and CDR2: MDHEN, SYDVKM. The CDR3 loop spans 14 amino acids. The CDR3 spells CASSFQGGTGELFF. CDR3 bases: TGTGCCAGCAGTTTCCAGGGAGGAACCGGGGAGCTGTTTTTT.

The CDR3 loop reads CAISASGETQYF. Here the CDR3 DNA reads TGTGCCATCAGTGCCTCAGGAGAGACCCAGTACTTC. This sequence joins TRBV10-3 and TRBJ2-5; D is unresolved. The CDR3 length is 12 residues. Trimming removed 4 bases at V and 4 bases at J, with 7 bases between. CDR1 is ENHRY, CDR2 SYGVKD, per germline.

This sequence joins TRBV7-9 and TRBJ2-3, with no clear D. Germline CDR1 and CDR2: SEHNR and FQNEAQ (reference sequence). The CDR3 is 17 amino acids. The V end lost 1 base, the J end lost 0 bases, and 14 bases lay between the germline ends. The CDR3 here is CASSLGIAAPSTDTQYF. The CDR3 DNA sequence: TGTGCCAGCAGCTTAGGAATCGCGGCCCCTAGCACAGATACGCAGTATTTT.

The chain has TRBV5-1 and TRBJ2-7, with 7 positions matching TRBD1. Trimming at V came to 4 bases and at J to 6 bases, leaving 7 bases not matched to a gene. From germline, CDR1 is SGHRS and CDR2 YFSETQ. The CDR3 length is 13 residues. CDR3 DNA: TGCGCCAGCAGCCCGGGACAGACGGGCGAGCAGTACTTC. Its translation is CASSPGQTGEQYF.

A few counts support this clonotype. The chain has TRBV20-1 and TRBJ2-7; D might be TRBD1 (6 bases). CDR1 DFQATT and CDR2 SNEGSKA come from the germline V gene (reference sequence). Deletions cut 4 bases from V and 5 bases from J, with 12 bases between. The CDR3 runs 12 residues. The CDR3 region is CSATQGTHEQYF. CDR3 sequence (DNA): TGCAGTGCTACCCAGGGGACCCACGAGCAGTACTTC.

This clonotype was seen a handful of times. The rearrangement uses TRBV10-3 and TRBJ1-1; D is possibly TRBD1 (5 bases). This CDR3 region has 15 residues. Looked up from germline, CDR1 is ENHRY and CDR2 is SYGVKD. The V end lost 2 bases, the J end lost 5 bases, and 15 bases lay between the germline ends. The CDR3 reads CAISEDGLRGTEAFF. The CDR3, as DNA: TGTGCCATCAGTGAGGACGGCCTTCGGGGGACTGAAGCTTTCTTT.

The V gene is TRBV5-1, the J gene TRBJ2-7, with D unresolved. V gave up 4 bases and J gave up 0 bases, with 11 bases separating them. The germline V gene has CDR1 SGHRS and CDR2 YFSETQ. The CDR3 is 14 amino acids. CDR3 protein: CASSTDGDSYEQYF. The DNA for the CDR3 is TGCGCCAGCAGCACGGACGGAGACTCCTACGAGCAGTACTTC.

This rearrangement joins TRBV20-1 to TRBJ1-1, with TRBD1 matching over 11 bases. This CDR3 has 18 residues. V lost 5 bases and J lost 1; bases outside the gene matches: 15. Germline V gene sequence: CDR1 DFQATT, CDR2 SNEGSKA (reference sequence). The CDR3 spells CSASGTGGIIAENTEAFF. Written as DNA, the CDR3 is TGCAGTGCTTCTGGGACAGGGGGAATTATCGCTGAGAACACTGAAGCTTTCTTT.

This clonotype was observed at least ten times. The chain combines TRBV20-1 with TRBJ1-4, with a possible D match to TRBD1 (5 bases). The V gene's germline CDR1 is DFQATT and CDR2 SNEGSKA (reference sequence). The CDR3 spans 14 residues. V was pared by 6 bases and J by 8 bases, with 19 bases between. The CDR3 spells CSAERMTAGEKLFF. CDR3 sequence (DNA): TGCAGTGCGGAGCGTATGACAGCGGGCGAAAAACTGTTTTTT.

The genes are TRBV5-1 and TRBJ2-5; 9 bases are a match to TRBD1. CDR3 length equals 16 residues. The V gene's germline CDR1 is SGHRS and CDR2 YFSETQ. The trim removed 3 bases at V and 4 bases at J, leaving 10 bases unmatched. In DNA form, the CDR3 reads TGCGCCAGCAGCTACCTGGCGGACAGGGGATTAGAGACCCAGTACTTC. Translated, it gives CASSYLADRGLETQYF. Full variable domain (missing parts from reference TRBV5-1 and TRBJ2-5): KAGVTQTPRYLIKTRGQQVTLSCSPISGHRSVSWYQQTPGQGLQFLFEYFSETQRNKGNFPGRFSGRQFSNSRSEMNVSTLELGDSALYLCASSYLADRGLETQYFGPGTRLLVL.

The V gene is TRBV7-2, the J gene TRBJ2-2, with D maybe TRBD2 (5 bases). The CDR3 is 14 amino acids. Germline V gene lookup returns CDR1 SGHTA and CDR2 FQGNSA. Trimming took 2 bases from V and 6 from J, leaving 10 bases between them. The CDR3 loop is CASSLRGFSGELFF. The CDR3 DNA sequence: TGTGCCAGCAGCTTACGAGGGTTTTCCGGGGAGCTGTTTTTT. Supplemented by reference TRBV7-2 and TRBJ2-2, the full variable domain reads GAGVSQSPSNKVTEKGKDVELRCDPISGHTALYWYRQSLGQGLEFLIYFQGNSAPDKSGLPSDRFSAERTGGSVSTLTIQRTQQEDSAVYLCASSLRGFSGELFFGEGSRLTVL.

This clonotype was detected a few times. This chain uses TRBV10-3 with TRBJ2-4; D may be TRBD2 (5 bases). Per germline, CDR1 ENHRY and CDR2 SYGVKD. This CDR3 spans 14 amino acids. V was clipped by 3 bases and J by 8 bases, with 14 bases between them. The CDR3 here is CAISDGQTMDIQYF. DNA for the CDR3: TGTGCCATCAGTGATGGGCAGACTATGGACATTCAGTACTTC.

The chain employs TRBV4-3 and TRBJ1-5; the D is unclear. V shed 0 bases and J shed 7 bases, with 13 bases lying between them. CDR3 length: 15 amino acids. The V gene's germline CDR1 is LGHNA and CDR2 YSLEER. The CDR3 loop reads CASSQEIRGAQPQHF. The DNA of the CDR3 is TGCGCCAGCAGCCAAGAAATCCGGGGTGCCCAGCCCCAGCATTTT.

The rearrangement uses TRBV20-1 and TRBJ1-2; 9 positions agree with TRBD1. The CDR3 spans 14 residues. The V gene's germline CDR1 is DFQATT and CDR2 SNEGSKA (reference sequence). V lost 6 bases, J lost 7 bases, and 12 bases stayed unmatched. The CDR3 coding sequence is TGCAGTGCAGTCCCCGGGACAGGGTTTTCTGGCTACACCTTC. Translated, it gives CSAVPGTGFSGYTF.

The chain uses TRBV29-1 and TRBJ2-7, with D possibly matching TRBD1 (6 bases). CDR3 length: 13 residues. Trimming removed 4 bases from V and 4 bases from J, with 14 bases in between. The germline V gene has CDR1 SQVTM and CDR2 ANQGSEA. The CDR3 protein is CSVGIGQSYEQYF. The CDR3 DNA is TGCAGCGTTGGGATTGGACAGAGTTACGAGCAGTACTTC.

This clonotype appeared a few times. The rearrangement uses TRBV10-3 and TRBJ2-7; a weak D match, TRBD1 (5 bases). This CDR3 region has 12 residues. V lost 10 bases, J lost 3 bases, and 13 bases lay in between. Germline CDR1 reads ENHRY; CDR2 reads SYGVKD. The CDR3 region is CATKDRNYEQYF. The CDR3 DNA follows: TGTGCCACCAAAGACAGAAACTACGAGCAGTACTTC.

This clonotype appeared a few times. The DNA of the CDR3 is TGTGCCAGCAGCTTTCCAGCGGGGGGGCAGTACAATGAGCAGTTCTTC. Protein: CASSFPAGGQYNEQFF. The chain carries TRBV7-6 and TRBJ2-1; 10 bases match TRBD2. With V trimmed by 3 bases and J by 4 bases, 6 bases remained unmatched. This CDR3 spans 16 amino acids. Germline CDR1 and CDR2: SGHVS and FNYEAQ.

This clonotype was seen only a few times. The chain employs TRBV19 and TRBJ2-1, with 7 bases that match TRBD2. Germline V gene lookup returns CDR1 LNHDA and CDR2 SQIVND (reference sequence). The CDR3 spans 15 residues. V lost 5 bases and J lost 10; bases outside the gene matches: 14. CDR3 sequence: CASSPEAGRWGEQFF. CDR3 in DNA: TGTGCCAGTAGTCCGGAAGCGGGACGTTGGGGAGAGCAGTTCTTC.

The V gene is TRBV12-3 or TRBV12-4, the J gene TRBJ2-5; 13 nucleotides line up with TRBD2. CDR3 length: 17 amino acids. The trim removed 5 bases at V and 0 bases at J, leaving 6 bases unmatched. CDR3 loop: CASSLLTSGRYQETQYF. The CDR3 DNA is TGTGCCAGCAGTCTCCTGACTAGCGGGAGGTACCAAGAGACCCAGTACTTC.

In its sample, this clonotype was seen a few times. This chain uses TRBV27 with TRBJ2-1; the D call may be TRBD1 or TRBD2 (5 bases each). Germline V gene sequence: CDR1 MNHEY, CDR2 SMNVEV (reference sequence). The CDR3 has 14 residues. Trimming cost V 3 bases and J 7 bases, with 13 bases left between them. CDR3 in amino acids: CASSFRDGGNEQFF. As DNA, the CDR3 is TGTGCCAGCAGTTTCCGGGACGGAGGAAATGAGCAGTTCTTC.

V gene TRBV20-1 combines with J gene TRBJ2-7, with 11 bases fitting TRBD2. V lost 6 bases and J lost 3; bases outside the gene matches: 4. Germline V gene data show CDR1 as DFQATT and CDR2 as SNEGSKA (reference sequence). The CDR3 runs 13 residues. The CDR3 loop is CSARLAGRYEQYF. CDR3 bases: TGCAGTGCCAGACTAGCGGGACGCTACGAGCAGTACTTC.

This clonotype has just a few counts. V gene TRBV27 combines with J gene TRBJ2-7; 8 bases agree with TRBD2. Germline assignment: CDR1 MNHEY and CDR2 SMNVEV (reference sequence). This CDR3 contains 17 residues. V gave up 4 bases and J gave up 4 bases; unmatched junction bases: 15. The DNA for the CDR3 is TGTGCCAGCAGTTACGATCCGCCGGGACTAGGCAGGTACGAGCAGTACTTC. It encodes CASSYDPPGLGRYEQYF.

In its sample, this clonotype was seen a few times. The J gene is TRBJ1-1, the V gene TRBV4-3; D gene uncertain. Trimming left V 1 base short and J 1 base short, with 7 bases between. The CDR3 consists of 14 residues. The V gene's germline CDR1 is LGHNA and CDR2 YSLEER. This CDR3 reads CASSQGAWNTEAFF. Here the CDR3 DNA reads TGCGCCAGCAGCCAAGGCGCATGGAACACTGAAGCTTTCTTT.

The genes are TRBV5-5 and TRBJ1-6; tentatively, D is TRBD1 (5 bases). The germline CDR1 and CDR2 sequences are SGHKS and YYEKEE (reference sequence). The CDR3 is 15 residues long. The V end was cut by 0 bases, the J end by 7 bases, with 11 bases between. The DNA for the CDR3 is TGTGCCAGCAGCTTGGTGGGGGGGACGAATTCACCCCTCCACTTT. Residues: CASSLVGGTNSPLHF.

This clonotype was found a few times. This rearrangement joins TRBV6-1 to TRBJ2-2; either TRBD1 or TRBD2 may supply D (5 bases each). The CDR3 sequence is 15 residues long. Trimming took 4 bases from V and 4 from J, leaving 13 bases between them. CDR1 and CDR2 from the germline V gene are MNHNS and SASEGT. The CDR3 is CASSAPGAATGELFF. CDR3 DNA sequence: TGTGCCAGCAGTGCGCCCGGGGCGGCCACCGGGGAGCTGTTTTTT.

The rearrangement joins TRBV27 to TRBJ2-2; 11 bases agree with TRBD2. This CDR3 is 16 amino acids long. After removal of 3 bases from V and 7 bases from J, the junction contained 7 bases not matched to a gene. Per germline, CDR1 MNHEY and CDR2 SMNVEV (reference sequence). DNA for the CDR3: TGTGCCAGCAGTTTTAGTAGCGGGGGGGCCTTCGGGGAGCTGTTTTTT. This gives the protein CASSFSSGGAFGELFF.

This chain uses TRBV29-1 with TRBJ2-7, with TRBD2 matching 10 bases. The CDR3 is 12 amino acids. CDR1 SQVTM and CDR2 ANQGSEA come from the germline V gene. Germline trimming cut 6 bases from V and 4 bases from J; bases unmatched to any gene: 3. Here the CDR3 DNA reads TGCAGCGTGGCTAGCGGGAGATACGAGCAGTACTTC. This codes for CSVASGRYEQYF.

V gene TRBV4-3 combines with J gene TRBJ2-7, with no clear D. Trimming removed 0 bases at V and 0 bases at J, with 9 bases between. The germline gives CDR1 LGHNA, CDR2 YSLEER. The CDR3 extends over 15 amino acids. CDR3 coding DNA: TGCGCCAGCAGCCAAGAAGGGCTTAGCTCCTACGAGCAGTACTTC. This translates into CASSQEGLSSYEQYF.

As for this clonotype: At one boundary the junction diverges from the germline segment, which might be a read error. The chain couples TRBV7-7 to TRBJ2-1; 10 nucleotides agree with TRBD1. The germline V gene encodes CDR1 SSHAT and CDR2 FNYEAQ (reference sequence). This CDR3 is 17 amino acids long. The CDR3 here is CASSRKHGTGAYNEQFF. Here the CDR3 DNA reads TGTGCTAGCAGCCGGAAGCACGGGACAGGGGCCTACAATGAGCAGTTCTTC.